The rows below give T cell receptor beta chains drawn from one sample of a study of PD-1 blockade in classical Hodgkin lymphoma. Clones were read by immunoSEQ multiplex PCR, and TCRdb kept only the in-frame ones, dropping some. Of 100,000 or so clones listed, less than 95% were seen once; the top ten hold 2.5% to 3.5%. This sample comprised peripheral blood mononuclear cells (PBMCs), obtained before the fourth cycle of nivolumab. The receptors here all came from a human donor with classical Hodgkin lymphoma. CDR3s leave out the opening cysteine and the closing phenylalanine or tryptophan.

CDR3 protein | J gene | V gene
AISGGTENQPQH | TRBJ1-5 | TRBV10-3
ASSLTRSSYEQY | TRBJ2-7 | TRBV7-2
ASSIGTRGSYGYT | TRBJ1-2 | TRBV19
SVRWGLTEAF | TRBJ1-1 | TRBV29-1
ASSKAQGTDSGANVLT | TRBJ2-6 | TRBV21-1
ASSAGTGLEQY | TRBJ2-7 | TRBV27
ASSRTGSGNTIY | TRBJ1-3 | TRBV6-5
ASRLWGAGGYT | TRBJ1-2 | TRBV7-9
ATPNTEAF | TRBJ1-1 | TRBV19
ASSIRDRGHEQY | TRBJ2-7 | TRBV19
ASHGQFFYQRTTNTGELF | TRBJ2-2 | TRBV12-2
SVGEGRDQPQH | TRBJ1-5 | TRBV29-1
ASSSLVGRGLGYT | TRBJ1-2 | TRBV27
ASSPIVTPDNEQF | TRBJ2-1 | TRBV4-2
ASSLGDRAAGELF | TRBJ2-2 | TRBV11-3
ASSLEEGQAYEKLF | TRBJ1-4 | TRBV5-6
ASSLGGHKTSAKV | TRBJ2-1 | TRBV7-2
ASKVPLYEKLF | TRBJ1-4 | TRBV6-1
ASSPLSGNTEAF | TRBJ1-1 | TRBV6-6
ASSSWGQGGYGYT | TRBJ1-2 | TRBV11-2
ASSLSGGRGNTEAF | TRBJ1-1 | TRBV7-3
ASSVGLQGPSSGNTIY | TRBJ1-3 | TRBV9
ATSREMLGTGGLVKNIQY | TRBJ2-4 | TRBV15
ATPPAENTGELF | TRBJ2-2 | TRBV7-9
ASSLDGGELF | TRBJ2-2 | TRBV7-9
ASSNSSTGPYGYT | TRBJ1-2 | TRBV21-1
ASSSGTNQPQH | TRBJ1-5 | TRBV7-7
ASSVEAGARNEQY | TRBJ2-7 | TRBV9
ASSSKTTKGTDTQY | TRBJ2-3 | TRBV11-1
ASSQEGGTDTQY | TRBJ2-3 | TRBV7-9
ASKGQGYTEAF | TRBJ1-1 | TRBV19